The subject of this entry is one T cell receptor beta chain. Its antigen is unidentified. The V end was cut by 0 bases, the J end by 0 bases, with 14 bases between. The CDR3 extends over 17 amino acids. CDR1 is SGHTA, CDR2 FQGNSA, per germline. The entry originates in a study of beta chain features in type 1 diabetes. Study-level background: Healthy donors resembled patients in age, gender and cell yields. Findings and limits, study-wide: Across all four CD4+ subsets, people with type 1 diabetes showed modestly shorter TCRB CDR3s.

The entirety of the isolated RNA underwent reverse transcription, so expressed TCRB transcripts were sequenced. Method: immunoSEQ multiplex PCR; TCRdb's copy keeps in-frame clones and lacks some. Here the sample spans tens of thousands of clones, around 53% being singletons. The source is a woman aged 40 to 50 with type 1 diabetes. The V gene is TRBV7-2, the J gene TRBJ2-5; D not certain. Sequencing was carried out using Tregs from blood. CDR3 sequence: CASSLASRRRYQETQYF. The CDR3 nucleotides are TGTGCCAGCAGCTTAGCTTCTAGGCGGCGGTACCAAGAGACCCAGTACTTC.